This paragraph reports one T cell receptor (beta chain). Its antigen is currently unknown. These data originate in a study of T-cell memory formation after mild COVID-19. Notes on the study in general: Detection of some responders pre-infection suggested pre-existing cross-reactive memory T cells participated.

V was cut by 2 bases and J by 5 bases, with 16 bases left in between. In germline, CDR1 is SGDLS, CDR2 YYNGEE. The CDR3 runs to 15 residues. TCRdb processed the 5' RACE reads anew with MiXCR; each CDR3 protein has one entry. The table includes about half a million distinct CDR3 sequences, 18% detected once. This chain joins TRBV9 and TRBJ2-5, with a weak D call TRBD1 (6 bases). This TCR was sampled from an adult woman who had mild COVID-19 (a few samples of this study predate the infection). Cell type and time point are not known. The sequenced material came from PBMCs or a T cell subset sorted from them (not recorded which). For the CDR3, the DNA is TGTGCCAGCAGCGTTGGGACATACCCCGGGGAGACCCAGTACTTC. It translates to CASSVGTYPGETQYF.